Following are 25 T cell receptor beta chains from one sample sequenced in a study of shared clonotypes between healthy human individuals. Profiling relied on immunoSEQ multiplex PCR, and the TCRdb table lists in-frame clones only, not all of them. This sample has millions of clones, with 85% to 95% found just once. The sample taken for sequencing was naive CD4+ T cells sorted from blood. Stated subset: CD45RA+ positively selected. These receptors were obtained from a young man in good health.

Concerning this clone itself: Distinct nucleotide sequences in the sample also encode this CDR3. V and J are TRBV4-1 and TRBJ2-7; TRBD1 aligns across 7 bases. The CDR3 length is 15 residues. The germline gives CDR1 MGHRA, CDR2 YSYEKL. Germline trimming cut 2 bases from V and 1 base from J; bases unmatched to any gene: 5. CDR3 sequence: CASSQPSRGSYEQYF. The CDR3 nucleotides read TGCGCCAGCAGCCAACCTTCCAGGGGGTCCTACGAGCAGTACTTC.

The chain links TRBV19 to TRBJ1-5; D is ambiguous. Trimming cost V 10 bases and J 9 bases, with 22 bases left between them. From germline, CDR1 is LNHDA and CDR2 SQIVND (reference sequence). The CDR3 has 14 amino acids. CDR3 residues: CATPLWHLDGPQHF. CDR3 coding DNA: TGTGCCACTCCTTTGTGGCACCTCGATGGGCCCCAGCATTTT.

Regarding this clone: The sample holds other DNA sequences that translate to the same CDR3. The rearrangement uses TRBV7-2 and TRBJ2-3; no clear D. Germline-derived CDR1 and CDR2 are SGHTA and FQGNSA. Trimming cost V 5 bases and J 2 bases, with 5 bases left between them. The CDR3 contains 12 residues. The CDR3 protein is CASSPFTDTQYF. CDR3 nucleotide sequence: TGTGCCAGCAGCCCTTTCACAGATACGCAGTATTTT. Full variable domain (rest looked up from reference TRBV7-2 and TRBJ2-3): GAGVSQSPSNKVTEKGKDVELRCDPISGHTALYWYRQSLGQGLEFLIYFQGNSAPDKSGLPSDRFSAERTGGSVSTLTIQRTQQEDSAVYLCASSPFTDTQYFGPGTRLTVL.

The rearrangement links TRBV6-1 to TRBJ2-2, with 7 bases matching TRBD1. Trimming at V came to 5 bases and at J to 5 bases, leaving 8 bases not matched to a gene. Per germline, CDR1 MNHNS and CDR2 SASEGT. The CDR3 is 15 amino acids. The CDR3 loop reads CASSRDSLGTGELFF. The CDR3 coding sequence is TGTGCCAGCAGTCGGGACAGTCTCGGGACCGGGGAGCTGTTTTTT.

This clone appeared a single time. The gene calls are TRBV9 and TRBJ1-3; D unclear. With 2 bases removed from V and 2 bases from J, the gap between germline ends came to 17 bases. CDR1 SGDLS and CDR2 YYNGEE come from the germline V gene. This CDR3 has 17 amino acids. CDR3 in amino acids: CASSVNGEGGPGNTIYF. CDR3 nucleotides: TGTGCCAGCAGCGTCAACGGGGAGGGCGGGCCTGGAAACACCATATATTTT.

V usage is TRBV6-5 and J usage is TRBJ2-7; 10 bases are a match to TRBD1. The CDR3 totals 14 residues. Germline assignment: CDR1 MNHEY and CDR2 SVGAGI. V trimming: 6 bases; J trimming: 5 bases; junction bases outside the gene matches: 7. The CDR3 sequence: CASRPWDRGDEQYF. The CDR3 nucleotides are TGTGCCAGCAGACCTTGGGACAGGGGAGACGAGCAGTACTTC.

V gene TRBV6-6 combines with J gene TRBJ1-4; D is perhaps TRBD1 (6 bases). The CDR3 loop spans 13 amino acids. Germline V gene lookup returns CDR1 MNHNY and CDR2 SVGAGI (reference sequence). Trimming cost V 7 bases and J 4 bases, with 10 bases left between them. The CDR3 region is CASIRGGNEKLFF. CDR3 bases: TGTGCCAGCATTAGGGGGGGTAATGAAAAACTGTTTTTT.

The sample holds one count of this clone. The chain recombines TRBV19 with TRBJ2-7; TRBD1 agrees at 9 bases. Trimming removed 7 bases from V and 2 bases from J; junction bases left unmatched: 6. This CDR3 has 14 residues. CDR1 and CDR2 from the germline V gene are LNHDA and SQIVND (reference sequence). Here the CDR3 reads CASMGTGRTYEQYF. The DNA for the CDR3 is TGTGCCAGTATGGGGACAGGGAGGACCTACGAGCAGTACTTC.

The chain combines TRBV7-2 with TRBJ1-3; D gene uncertain. The CDR3 is made up of 16 amino acids. Germline V gives CDR1 SGHTA, CDR2 FQGNSA. Trimming pared 1 base from V and 4 bases from J, leaving 14 bases between. The CDR3 reads CASSLVSTIGGNTIYF. The CDR3 region has the DNA TGTGCCAGCAGCTTAGTATCGACAATCGGGGGAAACACCATATATTTT.

The genes are TRBV28 and TRBJ2-1, with unresolved D. Trimming removed 8 bases at V and 8 bases at J, with 16 bases between. From germline, CDR1 is MDHEN and CDR2 SYDVKM. The CDR3 has 13 residues. The DNA of the CDR3 is TGTGCCAGCTTAGGGAACATCCGAGATGAGCAGTTCTTC. It specifies CASLGNIRDEQFF.

V and J are TRBV29-1 and TRBJ2-1; D unresolved. The V and J ends lost 1 base and 7 bases respectively, with 5 bases between them. CDR1 is SQVTM and CDR2 is ANQGSEA in the germline V gene. This CDR3 region has 11 residues. The CDR3 sequence: CSVEGFNEQFF. CDR3 DNA sequence: TGCAGCGTTGAAGGGTTTAATGAGCAGTTCTTC.

CDR3 in DNA: TGTGCCAGCAGCCCCCCCCCTCACAGGATGAACACTGAAGCTTTCTTT. This translates into CASSPPPHRMNTEAFF. The rearrangement joins TRBV9 to TRBJ1-1; tentatively, D is TRBD1 (5 bases). V lost 4 bases to trimming and J lost 0 bases, with 16 bases between them. Germline CDR1 reads SGDLS; CDR2 reads YYNGEE. This CDR3 is 16 amino acids long.

This sequence joins TRBV6-1 and TRBJ1-4, with a tentative D call TRBD1 (5 bases). V was clipped by 2 bases and J by 2 bases, with 15 bases between them. Germline CDR1 is MNHNS and CDR2 is SASEGT. The CDR3 length is 17 residues. As DNA, the CDR3 is TGTGCCAGCAGTGAATATTGGGGGGGAGCCACTAATGAAAAACTGTTTTTT. Protein sequence: CASSEYWGGATNEKLFF.

The chain carries TRBV5-1 and TRBJ2-5, with TRBD1 as a possible D gene (5 bases). Trimming took 4 bases from V and 2 from J, leaving 15 bases between them. CDR3 length equals 15 residues. Germline V lookup: CDR1 SGHRS, CDR2 YFSETQ. CDR3 amino acids: CASSPFPDRQETQYF. Here the CDR3 DNA reads TGCGCCAGCAGCCCCTTCCCCGACAGACAAGAGACCCAGTACTTC.

CDR3 residues: CAWSIADTQYF. In DNA, the CDR3 is TGTGCCTGGAGCATTGCAGATACGCAGTATTTT. The chain uses TRBV30 and TRBJ2-3, with no clear D. Trimming cost V 3 bases and J 4 bases, with 5 bases left between them. The CDR3 length is 11 residues. Per germline, CDR1 GTSNPN and CDR2 SVGIG (reference sequence).

The CDR3 DNA reads as TGTGCCAGTCAGGAACTCAGAAATAATGAAAAACTGTTTTTT. Its translation is CASQELRNNEKLFF. The genes are TRBV2 and TRBJ1-4; no definite D call. The CDR3 is 14 residues long. CDR1 is SNHLY and CDR2 is FYNNEI in the germline V gene. V dropped 9 bases and J dropped 4 bases, with 15 bases sitting between them.

This chain joins TRBV9 and TRBJ2-7; no reliable D call. CDR1 is SGDLS, CDR2 YYNGEE, per germline. V lost 2 bases to trimming and J lost 1 base, with 7 bases between them. The CDR3 has 13 amino acids. CDR3 nucleotide sequence: TGTGCCAGCAGCGTCTCGAGTTCCTACGAGCAGTACTTC. Translating gives CASSVSSSYEQYF.

The genes are TRBV11-2 and TRBJ2-5; D gene unclear. Germline CDR1 reads SGHAT; CDR2 reads FQNNGV. The ends were cut back, 1 base at V and 7 bases at J, with 13 bases in the middle. The CDR3 extends over 14 amino acids. The CDR3 DNA follows: TGTGCCAGCAGCTTAGTTCCAGAGAGAGGGACCCAGTACTTC. Translated: CASSLVPERGTQYF.

This chain connects TRBV10-1 to TRBJ1-1; a weak D match, TRBD1 (5 bases). The CDR3 extends over 15 amino acids. The V end was cut by 1 base, the J end by 4 bases, with 13 bases between. Germline-derived CDR1 and CDR2 are WNHNN and SYGVQD (reference sequence). This CDR3 reads CASSELTGPGTEAFF. In nucleotides, the CDR3 is TGCGCCAGCAGTGAGTTAACAGGCCCAGGCACTGAAGCTTTCTTT.

The chain is built from TRBV2 and TRBJ2-2, with 10 bases fitting TRBD2. CDR3 length: 14 residues. The V gene's germline CDR1 is SNHLY and CDR2 FYNNEI. The V and J ends lost 6 bases and 7 bases, in that order; junction bases with no gene match: 5. The CDR3 nucleotides are TGTGCCAGCAGACCCGGGACTAGCGACGGGGAGCTGTTTTTT. Translated: CASRPGTSDGELFF.

This rearrangement joins TRBV30 to TRBJ2-4; 7 nucleotides match TRBD1. This CDR3 spans 14 amino acids. The V gene's germline CDR1 is GTSNPN and CDR2 SVGIG (reference sequence). Trimming took 4 bases from V and 4 from J; bases not matched to a gene: 7. The CDR3 protein is CAWISKDRKNIQYF. DNA of the CDR3: TGTGCCTGGATCAGCAAGGACAGGAAAAACATTCAGTACTTC.

The table lists this clone with a count of one. The J gene is TRBJ1-5, the V gene TRBV18; TRBD1 matches at 9 bases. V was pared by 2 bases and J by 6 bases, with 8 bases of the junction left unmatched. There are 16 residues in the CDR3. Germline CDR1 KGHSH, CDR2 LQKENI. The CDR3 loop is CASSPLGTGNRQPQHF. CDR3 sequence (DNA): TGTGCCAGCTCACCATTAGGGACAGGGAACCGTCAGCCCCAGCATTTT.

This chain uses TRBV4-2 with TRBJ1-5; perhaps TRBD1 as D (6 bases). The V end lost 0 bases, the J end lost 10 bases, and 16 bases lay between the germline ends. Per germline, CDR1 LGHNA and CDR2 YNFKEQ. The CDR3 is made up of 15 amino acids. The CDR3 here is CASSQDAGGALPQHF. The CDR3 DNA is TGTGCCAGCAGCCAAGATGCGGGGGGCGCTCTACCCCAGCATTTT.

The chain joins TRBV5-5 to TRBJ2-7; D not resolved. The V end lost 2 bases, the J end lost 1 base, and 7 bases lay between the germline ends. Germline assignment: CDR1 SGHKS and CDR2 YYEKEE (reference sequence). This CDR3 region has 13 residues. CDR3 region: CASSLQQSYEQYF. The CDR3 DNA sequence: TGTGCCAGCAGCTTACAACAGTCCTACGAGCAGTACTTC.

The V and J genes are TRBV6-5 and TRBJ2-7, with a tentative D call TRBD2 (5 bases). CDR1 MNHEY and CDR2 SVGAGI come from the germline V gene. V dropped 7 bases and J dropped 3 bases, with 10 bases sitting between them. The CDR3 loop spans 12 amino acids. CDR3 sequence (DNA): TGTGCCAGCACCCGGGAAGGCTACGAGCAGTACTTC. Translation: CASTREGYEQYF.